This is a list of T cell receptor beta chains from one sample in a study of T cell responses to AZD1222 COVID-19 vaccine. Here immunoSEQ multiplex PCR was the method, and the copy in TCRdb shows in-frame clones only, minus some. The sample has about 150,000 clones, 90% to 95% seen once. This sample comprised peripheral blood, obtained 28 days after the second AZD1222 dose. Receptors originate from an adult who received the AZD1222 COVID-19 vaccine. CDR3s include the opening cysteine and the closing phenylalanine or tryptophan. A D gene is named only where the DNA matches it firmly. The listing skips clone size in some rows; elsewhere it reads once, few, many or a size class.

size | length | J | D | V | DNA | CDR3
NA | 15 | TRBJ1-5 | NA | TRBV30 | TGTGCCTGGAGTGTAGGCAGGGAGAGGTCTCAGCCCCAGCATTTT | CAWSVGRERSQPQHF
NA | 13 | TRBJ1-2 | TRBD1 | TRBV28 | TGTGCCAGCATAGGACAGGGATCGTCCGGCTACACCTTC | CASIGQGSSGYTF
NA | 11 | TRBJ2-7 | NA | TRBV20-1 | TGCAGTGCTCTAGGGGGTGGCGAGCAGTACTTC | CSALGGGEQYF
NA | 14 | TRBJ1-4 | NA | TRBV9 | TGTGCCAGCAGCGTAGTACAGAGGGATGAAAAACTGTTTTTT | CASSVVQRDEKLFF
NA | 13 | TRBJ2-1 | NA | TRBV13 | TGTGCCAGCAGCTTATTTTACGACAATGAGCAGTTCTTC | CASSLFYDNEQFF
NA | 16 | TRBJ2-7 | NA | TRBV5-6 | TGTGCCAGCAGCTTGGTGGTAAACCCACTCTCCTACGAGCAGTACTTC | CASSLVVNPLSYEQYF
NA | 13 | TRBJ1-5 | TRBD1 | TRBV6-5 | TGTGCCAGCAGTCGGGACAGCTATCAGCCCCAGCATTTT | CASSRDSYQPQHF
NA | 13 | TRBJ1-6 | NA | TRBV5-1 | TGCGCCAGCAGGGATAACCGCATTGGGGCCCTCCACTTT | CASRDNRIGALHF
NA | 17 | TRBJ2-5 | NA | TRBV15 | TGTGCCACCAGCAGGTACCGATCCGGGATTCGGGAAGAGACCCAGTACTTC | CATSRYRSGIREETQYF
NA | 14 | TRBJ1-2 | NA | TRBV7-2 | TGTGCCAGCAGCTCGCCGAACAGGGATCGTGGCTACACCTTC | CASSSPNRDRGYTF
NA | 19 | TRBJ2-1 | NA | TRBV5-1 | TGCGCCAGCAGCCCGGCGCGGGACTCCCTTCTTATTAGCTACAATGAGCAGTTCTTC | CASSPARDSLLISYNEQFF
NA | 14 | TRBJ2-7 | NA | TRBV5-1 | TGCGCCAGCAGCTTGGTTTCCGGGACAAACGAGCAGTACTTC | CASSLVSGTNEQYF
NA | 16 | TRBJ2-1 | NA | TRBV12-1 | TGTGCCAGCAGCTTTACTACTAGCGGGGGCTACAATGAGCAGTTCTTC | CASSFTTSGGYNEQFF
NA | 16 | TRBJ1-3 | NA | TRBV4-1 | TGCGCCAGCAGCCAAGTTCGCTGGGGCACAGGAAACACCATATATTTT | CASSQVRWGTGNTIYF
once | 12 | TRBJ2-3 | NA | TRBV2 | TGTGCCAGCATGAGGGCCGCAGATACGCAGTATTTT | CASMRAADTQYF
NA | 13 | TRBJ2-1 | NA | TRBV12-3/TRBV12-4 | TGTGCCAGCAGTTTATTGGGGTTGGATGAGCAGTTCTTC | CASSLLGLDEQFF
NA | 14 | TRBJ1-2 | TRBD1 | TRBV5-4 | TGTGCCAGCAGTTCTGGACAGGTCGGGGGCGGCTACACCTTC | CASSSGQVGGGYTF
once | 15 | TRBJ2-7 | NA | TRBV28 | TGTGCCAGCAGTTTGGTGTCGGGGAGGATCTACGAGCAGTACTTC | CASSLVSGRIYEQYF
NA | 14 | TRBJ1-3 | NA | TRBV19 | TGTGCCAGTAGTAATTGGGAAATCGGAAACACCATATATTTT | CASSNWEIGNTIYF
NA | 13 | TRBJ2-7 | NA | TRBV27 | TGTGCCAGCAGTTTTGGACATACCTACGAGCAGTACTTC | CASSFGHTYEQYF
NA | 17 | TRBJ2-2 | NA | TRBV6-1 | TGTGCCAGCAGTGAAAGGGGGGGCGCTGGGGACACCGGGGAGCTGTTTTTT | CASSERGGAGDTGELFF
NA | 17 | TRBJ2-5 | TRBD2 | TRBV2 | TGTGCCAGCAGTGGGTATTATGGCGGGGGGGTAGCGGAGACCCAGTACTTC | CASSGYYGGGVAETQYF
once | 13 | TRBJ1-2 | NA | TRBV7-2 | TGTGCCAGCAGCTTAGACCAAAACTATGGCTACACCTTC | CASSLDQNYGYTF
NA | 17 | TRBJ1-1 | NA | TRBV5-1 | TGCGCCAGCCTACCCGGGACTTTTACCGCCATGAACACTGAAGCTTTCTTT | CASLPGTFTAMNTEAFF
NA | 13 | TRBJ1-1 | NA | TRBV4-1 | TGCGCCAGCAGCCCTACACAGGGACGGGAAGCTTTCTTT | CASSPTQGREAFF
NA | 14 | TRBJ1-2 | NA | TRBV30 | TGTGCCTGGAGGGACCCCGGGGGCGCTTATGGCTACACCTTC | CAWRDPGGAYGYTF
NA | 14 | TRBJ2-7 | NA | TRBV27 | TGTGCCAGCAGTACCCGTACGGGGGTCTACGAGCAGTACTTC | CASSTRTGVYEQYF
NA | 14 | TRBJ2-5 | NA | TRBV4-2 | TGTGCCAGCAGCCCCCGGGCCCACACCGAGACCCAGTACTTC | CASSPRAHTETQYF